The present TCR beta chain was sequenced within a study of blood T cell repertoires in COVID-19. Authors' data handling: Reference gene primer amplification in the assay estimated nucleated cell counts. Profiling relied on immunoSEQ multiplex PCR, and the TCRdb table lists in-frame clones only, not all of them. That table furnishes V, J and clone size, whereas the DNA furnished D and trimming. The sample contains 50,000 to 60,000 clones, roughly 86% of which appear only once. Trimming took off 2 bases at V and 5 bases at J, with 13 bases between the two ends. This CDR3 contains 14 residues. The germline gives CDR1 MDHEN, CDR2 SYDVKM.

The chain uses TRBV28 and TRBJ2-7; TRBD2 might be the D (6 bases). The receptor was derived from a human donor with active COVID-19. The donor label of this sample is uncertain. The sample consisted of peripheral blood. This CDR3 is CASSLSRRRDEQYF. The CDR3 nucleotides are TGTGCCAGCAGTTTAAGTCGTAGGAGGGACGAGCAGTACTTC.